The 3 T cell receptor beta chains below were found in one sample sequenced in a study of Ad26.COV2.S vaccination and SARS-CoV-2 variants. Treatment here: 15 to 20 received Ad26.COV2.S at low or high dose, single or two shots; several received placebo; per-sample allocation not given. Sampling was performed 63 days after the first vaccine or placebo injection. Generated by immunoSEQ multiplex PCR, the TCRdb table keeps only in-frame clones and is missing some. Counted here are 430,000 or so clones, 89% occurring once; the ten biggest clones make up approximately 2.5%. The starting material was peripheral blood, obtained in a trial of Ad26.COV2.S vaccine versus placebo. These receptors were obtained from a person between 18 and 65 years old who received the Ad26.COV2.S COVID-19 vaccine or a placebo.

This clone was seen more than once but under ten times. The chain has TRBV7-8 and TRBJ2-1; D is possibly TRBD2 (5 bases). The CDR3 runs to 13 residues. Germline V CDR1 and CDR2: SGHVS, FQNEAQ. Trimming took 0 bases from V and 10 from J, leaving 10 bases between them. CDR3 in DNA: TGTGCCAGCAGCTTAGCCGTAAGACTAGAGCAGTTCTTC. Its translation: CASSLAVRLEQFF.

The chain employs TRBV19 and TRBJ1-6; the D gene is possibly TRBD1 (6 bases). CDR3 length equals 16 residues. Germline V gene sequence: CDR1 LNHDA, CDR2 SQIVND (reference sequence). V lost 3 bases and J lost 3, with 12 bases in between. This CDR3 reads CASSILGQNYNSPLHF. Here the CDR3 DNA reads TGTGCCAGTAGTATCCTCGGACAGAACTATAATTCACCCCTCCACTTT. The whole variable domain, remainder taken from reference TRBV19 and TRBJ1-6, is DGGITQSPKYLFRKEGQNVTLSCEQNLNHDAMYWYRQDPGQGLRLIYYSQIVNDFQKGDIAEGYSVSREKKESFPLTVTSAQKNPTAFYLCASSILGQNYNSPLHFGNGTRLTVT.

The rearrangement joins TRBV30 to TRBJ1-2, with D possibly matching TRBD1 (5 bases). The germline gives CDR1 GTSNPN, CDR2 SVGIG (reference sequence). Trimming stripped 0 bases from V and 4 bases from J, with 6 bases between. This CDR3 is built from 12 residues. In DNA, the CDR3 is TGTGCCTGGAGTGTGAGGGGCTATGGCTACACCTTC. This sequence encodes CAWSVRGYGYTF.